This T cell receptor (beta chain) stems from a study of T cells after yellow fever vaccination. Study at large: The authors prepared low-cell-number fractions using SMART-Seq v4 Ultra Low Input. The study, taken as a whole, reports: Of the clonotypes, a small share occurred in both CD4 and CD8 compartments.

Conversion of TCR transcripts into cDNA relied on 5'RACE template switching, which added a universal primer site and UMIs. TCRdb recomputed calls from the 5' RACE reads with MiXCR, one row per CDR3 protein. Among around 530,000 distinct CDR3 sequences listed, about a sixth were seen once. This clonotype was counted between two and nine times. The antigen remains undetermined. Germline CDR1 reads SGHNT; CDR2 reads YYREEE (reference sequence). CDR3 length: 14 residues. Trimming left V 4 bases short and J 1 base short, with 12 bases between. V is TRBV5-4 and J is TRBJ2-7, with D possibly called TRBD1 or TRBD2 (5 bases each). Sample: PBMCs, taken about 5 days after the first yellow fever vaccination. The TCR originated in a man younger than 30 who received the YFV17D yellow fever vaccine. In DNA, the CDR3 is TGTGCCAGCAGCGCGGACTGGGGGTCCTACGAGCAGTACTTC. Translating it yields CASSADWGSYEQYF.